The 18 T cell receptor beta chains listed next were all sequenced from one sample in a study of T cell responses to AZD1222 COVID-19 vaccine. Profiling relied on immunoSEQ multiplex PCR, and the TCRdb table lists in-frame clones only, not all of them. The sample yields 85,000 to 130,000 clones, more than 75% seen once. The input for sequencing was peripheral blood, taken on day 0 of AZD1222 vaccination. These receptors originate from an adult in good health.

The CDR3 DNA follows: TGTGCCAGTAGTATAGTGGGGGCACAATCCTCTGGGGCCAACGTCCTGACTTTC. Translated, it gives CASSIVGAQSSGANVLTF. The chain couples TRBV19 to TRBJ2-6, with TRBD1 as a possible D gene (6 bases). CDR1 is LNHDA and CDR2 is SQIVND in the germline V gene (reference sequence). Trimming removed 1 base at V and 0 bases at J, with 13 bases between. This CDR3 is 18 amino acids long.

The CDR3 sequence: CATSDPSGGTYEQYF. The CDR3 region has the DNA TGTGCCACCAGTGACCCTAGCGGGGGAACCTACGAGCAGTACTTC. The chain links TRBV24-1 to TRBJ2-7; 10 bases line up with TRBD2. This CDR3 contains 15 residues. Germline lookup yields CDR1 KGHDR and CDR2 SFDVKD. Unmatched junction bases numbered 4, after V lost 4 bases and J lost 2 bases.

The chain carries TRBV10-3 and TRBJ2-3; D is uncertain. Looked up from germline, CDR1 is ENHRY and CDR2 is SYGVKD. The V end lost 0 bases, the J end lost 4 bases, and 5 bases lay between the germline ends. This CDR3 has 13 amino acids. The CDR3 sequence is CAISESGSDTQYF. The CDR3 coding sequence is TGTGCCATCAGTGAGTCCGGGTCAGATACGCAGTATTTT.

The CDR3 sequence: CASSISTGNSPLHF. The CDR3 region has the DNA TGTGCCAGTAGTATATCCACAGGGAATTCACCCCTCCACTTT. This chain connects TRBV19 to TRBJ1-6, with TRBD1 as a possible D gene (6 bases). V dropped 2 bases and J dropped 7 bases, with 9 bases sitting between them. Germline loops: CDR1 LNHDA, CDR2 SQIVND (reference sequence). The CDR3 is 14 residues long.

The V gene is TRBV4-1, the J gene TRBJ2-3; 7 nucleotides match TRBD2. Germline V gives CDR1 MGHRA, CDR2 YSYEKL. With 1 base clipped from V and 3 bases from J, the junction kept 7 bases outside the gene matches. The CDR3 sequence is 16 residues long. CDR3 sequence (DNA): TGCGCCAGCAGCCAAGGACAGCTACTAGCGACAGATACGCAGTATTTT. Amino acid sequence: CASSQGQLLATDTQYF.

Here the CDR3 reads CASSLDPNGELFF. The CDR3 DNA reads TGTGCCAGCAGCTTAGATCCAAACGGGGAGCTGTTTTTT. The chain is built from TRBV7-3 and TRBJ2-2, with no clear D. Germline V CDR1 and CDR2: SGHTA, FQGTGA. Trimming cost V 2 bases and J 7 bases, with 8 bases left between them. This CDR3 has 13 residues. Full variable domain (missing parts from reference TRBV7-3 and TRBJ2-2): GAGVSQTPSNKVTEKGKYVELRCDPISGHTALYWYRQSLGQGPEFLIYFQGTGAADDSGLPNDRFFAVRPEGSVSTLKIQRTERGDSAVYLCASSLDPNGELFFGEGSRLTVL.

This chain joins TRBV5-1 and TRBJ2-2, with D uncertain. This CDR3 is 15 amino acids long. Germline CDR1 SGHRS, CDR2 YFSETQ. The V and J ends lost 2 bases and 1 base respectively, with 9 bases between them. CDR3 DNA: TGCGCCAGCAGCTTAGGATTACAGAACACCGGGGAGCTGTTTTTT. Translating it yields CASSLGLQNTGELFF.

This clone was picked up many times. The chain carries TRBV13 and TRBJ1-4; D unclear. Germline loops: CDR1 PRHDT, CDR2 FYEKMQ (reference sequence). The V gene lost 3 bases and the J gene lost 4 bases, with 12 bases spanning the gap. This CDR3 has 15 residues. The CDR3 loop is CASSFRSEINEKLFF. The CDR3 nucleotides are TGTGCCAGCAGCTTTCGATCAGAGATTAATGAAAAACTGTTTTTT.

V and J are TRBV7-2 and TRBJ2-1; 7 nucleotides agree with TRBD1. Germline lookup yields CDR1 SGHTA and CDR2 FQGNSA. Germline trimming cut 4 bases from V and 4 bases from J; bases unmatched to any gene: 7. The CDR3 runs 15 residues. The CDR3: CASSSQGTDYNEQFF. The CDR3 nucleotides read TGTGCCAGCAGCTCCCAAGGGACAGATTACAATGAGCAGTTCTTC.

V usage is TRBV12-3 or TRBV12-4 and J usage is TRBJ2-2; no clear D gene. The V end was cut by 7 bases, the J end by 3 bases, with 6 bases between. CDR3 length equals 12 residues. The CDR3 is CASTVHTGELFF. The CDR3 region has the DNA TGTGCCAGCACAGTCCACACCGGGGAGCTGTTTTTT.

With respect to this clone: This specimen includes other DNA sequences encoding the same CDR3. The chain couples TRBV7-6 to TRBJ1-3; D not resolved. Germline V gives CDR1 SGHVS, CDR2 FNYEAQ. The CDR3 contains 13 residues. Trimming removed 1 base at V and 3 bases at J, with 4 bases between. CDR3 in amino acids: CASSLVGGNTIYF. The CDR3 region has the DNA TGTGCCAGCAGCTTAGTTGGTGGAAACACCATATATTTT. Looking up the rest from reference TRBV7-6 and TRBJ1-3 gives the full variable domain: GAGVSQSPRYKVTKRGQDVALRCDPISGHVSLYWYRQALGQGPEFLTYFNYEAQQDKSGLPNDRFSAERPEGSISTLTIQRTEQRDSAMYRCASSLVGGNTIYFGEGSWLTVV.

The rearrangement joins TRBV6-6 to TRBJ2-1; weak D call: TRBD2 (6 bases). The germline V and J ends were trimmed by 0 bases and 5 bases, with 14 bases remaining between them. The germline V gene encodes CDR1 MNHNY and CDR2 SVGAGI (reference sequence). CDR3 length: 16 amino acids. The CDR3 region is CASSYSTGTYNNEQFF. The CDR3 DNA reads TGTGCCAGCAGTTACTCCACCGGGACTTATAACAATGAGCAGTTCTTC.

J is TRBJ1-2 and V is TRBV5-6; possible D gene TRBD1, 6 bases. The CDR3 is 15 residues long. The V and J ends lost 6 bases and 3 bases respectively, with 18 bases between them. Per germline, CDR1 SGHDT and CDR2 YYEEEE. In nucleotides, the CDR3 is TGTGCCAGCAACCTATATTCACAGGGATACTATGGCTACACCTTC. Protein product: CASNLYSQGYYGYTF.

The genes are TRBV4-3 and TRBJ1-3; no firm D call. The length of the CDR3 is 14 residues. The V gene lost 0 bases and the J gene lost 3 bases, with 6 bases spanning the gap. Germline CDR1 reads LGHNA; CDR2 reads YSLEER. CDR3 protein: CASSQDNVGNTIYF. As DNA, the CDR3 is TGCGCCAGCAGCCAAGATAACGTTGGAAACACCATATATTTT.

The gene calls are TRBV19 and TRBJ1-5, with TRBD1 as a possible D gene (5 bases). Germline-derived CDR1 and CDR2 are LNHDA and SQIVND (reference sequence). Trimming removed 4 bases at V and 5 bases at J, with 15 bases between. The CDR3 is made up of 15 amino acids. CDR3 in DNA: TGTGCCAGTAGTAATAGGTTTGGGGCTGATCAGCCCCAGCATTTT. Translation gives CASSNRFGADQPQHF.

The chain recombines TRBV5-1 with TRBJ2-7; perhaps TRBD1 as D (6 bases). The CDR3 is 13 residues long. The germline V and J ends were trimmed by 0 bases and 6 bases, with 10 bases remaining between them. Germline V lookup: CDR1 SGHRS, CDR2 YFSETQ. This CDR3 reads CASSLARRGEQYF. The DNA for the CDR3 is TGCGCCAGCAGCTTGGCCCGCAGGGGCGAGCAGTACTTC.

J is TRBJ1-6 and V is TRBV28; D is undetermined. The CDR3 extends over 16 amino acids. The germline CDR1 and CDR2 sequences are MDHEN and SYDVKM. V was cut by 5 bases and J by 0 bases, with 11 bases left in between. The CDR3 here is CASSPQDSSYNSPLHF. The CDR3, as DNA: TGTGCCAGCAGTCCCCAGGATAGCTCCTATAATTCACCCCTCCACTTT.

This sequence joins TRBV9 and TRBJ1-4; D is undetermined. Germline CDR1 SGDLS, CDR2 YYNGEE. V shed 3 bases and J shed 0 bases, with 9 bases lying between them. The CDR3 covers 15 residues. The CDR3 DNA reads as TGTGCCAGCAGCGCCTCAGGAGCAACTAATGAAAAACTGTTTTTT. This translates into CASSASGATNEKLFF.